This T cell receptor beta chain was captured by sequencing in a study of blood T cells in healthy people across ages. Drawing of peripheral blood yielded 8.5 to 10 milliliters from each donor. Worth noting for this clonotype: Its antigen is undetermined.

Combining a sample-barcoded 5' primer with a J-beta primer mix, a second PCR ran for roughly 6 to 11 cycles. With 12 random nucleotides, a template-switch adaptor tagged each individual cDNA molecule. TCRdb passed the 5' RACE reads through MiXCR, listing each CDR3 protein once. The sample carries 800,000 to 950,000 distinct CDR3 sequences, 48% recorded once. Study-level points and caveats: Unknown CMV status may confound age-related changes in expanded clones. The long-lived group displayed more naive CD4+ cells, plus higher diversity, than the aged donors did.

This sequence originates from a man aged 30-40 years in good health. The sample was blood.

The CDR3 is CASSRDRGATYEQYF. The CDR3, as DNA: TGCGCCAGCAGTCGGGACAGGGGTGCGACCTACGAGCAGTACTTC. V and J are TRBV5-1 and TRBJ2-7; the match to TRBD1 covers 10 bases. The CDR3 is 15 residues long. V shed 5 bases and J 2 bases; nucleotides not matched to a gene: 7. The germline V gene has CDR1 SGHRS and CDR2 YFSETQ. Using reference TRBV5-1 and TRBJ2-7 for the parts outside the CDR3, the full variable domain is KAGVTQTPRYLIKTRGQQVTLSCSPISGHRSVSWYQQTPGQGLQFLFEYFSETQRNKGNFPGRFSGRQFSNSRSEMNVSTLELGDSALYLCASSRDRGATYEQYFGPGTRLTVT.